Shown below are 2 T cell receptor beta chains from a single sample sequenced in a study of blood T cells in healthy people across ages. A second PCR, run for about 6 to 11 cycles, used a sample-barcoded 5' primer plus a J-beta primer mix. TCRdb redid the calling of the 5' RACE reads with MiXCR, one entry per CDR3 protein. Among about 810,000 distinct CDR3 sequences, around 36% were seen once, and the ten largest hold 10% to 15%. The sequenced sample consisted of blood. The receptors come from a man aged 18 to 29 in good health.

This clonotype was seen ten or more times. This may be a read error, as it is one base from a much larger clone. The genes are TRBV20-1 and TRBJ2-1; TRBD1 might be the D (5 bases). This CDR3 region has 14 residues. CDR1 and CDR2 (germline): DFQATT, SNEGSKA (reference sequence). The V gene lost 2 bases and the J gene lost 8 bases, with 16 bases spanning the gap. The CDR3 spells CSARNWGRVDEQFF. The DNA of the CDR3 is TGCAGTGCTAGAAATTGGGGCAGGGTGGATGAGCAGTTCTTC.

V usage is TRBV3-1 and J usage is TRBJ1-3; D is undetermined. The CDR3 has 12 amino acids. The V and J ends lost 1 base and 10 bases respectively, with 8 bases between them. In germline, CDR1 is LGHDT, CDR2 YNNKEL (reference sequence). CDR3 nucleotides: TGTGCCAGCAGCCAAGGAATGGGGACCATATATTTT. It translates to CASSQGMGTIYF.